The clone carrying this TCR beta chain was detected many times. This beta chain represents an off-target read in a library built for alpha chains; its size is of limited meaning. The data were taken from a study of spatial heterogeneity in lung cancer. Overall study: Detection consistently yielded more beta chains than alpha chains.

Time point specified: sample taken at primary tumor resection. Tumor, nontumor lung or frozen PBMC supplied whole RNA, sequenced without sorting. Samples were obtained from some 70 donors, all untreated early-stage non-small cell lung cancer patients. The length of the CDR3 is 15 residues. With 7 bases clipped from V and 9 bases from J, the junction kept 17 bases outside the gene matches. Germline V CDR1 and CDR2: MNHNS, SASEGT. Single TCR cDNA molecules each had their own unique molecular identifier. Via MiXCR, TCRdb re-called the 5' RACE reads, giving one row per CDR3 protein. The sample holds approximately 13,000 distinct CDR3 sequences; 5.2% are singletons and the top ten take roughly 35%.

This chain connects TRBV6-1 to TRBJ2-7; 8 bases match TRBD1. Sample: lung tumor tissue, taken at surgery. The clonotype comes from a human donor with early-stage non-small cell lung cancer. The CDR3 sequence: CASTRSGTGPNGQYV. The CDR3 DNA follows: TGTGCCAGCACCCGATCGGGGACAGGCCCAAATGGGCAGTACGTC.